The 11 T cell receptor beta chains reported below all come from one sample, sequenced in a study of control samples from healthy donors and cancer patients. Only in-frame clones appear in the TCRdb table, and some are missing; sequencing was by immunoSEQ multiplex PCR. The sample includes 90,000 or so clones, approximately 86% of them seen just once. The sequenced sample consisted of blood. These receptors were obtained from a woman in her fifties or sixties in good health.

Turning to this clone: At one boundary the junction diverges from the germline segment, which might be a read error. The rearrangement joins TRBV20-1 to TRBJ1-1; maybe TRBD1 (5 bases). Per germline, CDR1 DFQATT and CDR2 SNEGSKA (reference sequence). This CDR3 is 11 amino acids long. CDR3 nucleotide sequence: TGTTGTGGGGGTTCCTACACTGAAGCTTTCTTT. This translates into CCGGSYTEAFF.

The CDR3 protein is CASSRDYNNEQFF. CDR3 coding DNA: TGTGCCAGCAGCCGGGACTACAACAATGAGCAGTTCTTC. This chain uses TRBV7-3 with TRBJ2-1; TRBD2 matches 7 bases. Germline V gives CDR1 SGHTA, CDR2 FQGTGA. This CDR3 region has 13 residues. With 5 bases clipped from V and 5 bases from J, the junction kept 3 bases outside the gene matches.

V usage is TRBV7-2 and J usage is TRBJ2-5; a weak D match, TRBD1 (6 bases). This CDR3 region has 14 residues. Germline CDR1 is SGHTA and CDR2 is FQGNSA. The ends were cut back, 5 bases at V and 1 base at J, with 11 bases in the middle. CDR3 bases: TGTGCCAGCAGCCAAGGACAGATCCAAGAGACCCAGTACTTC. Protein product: CASSQGQIQETQYF. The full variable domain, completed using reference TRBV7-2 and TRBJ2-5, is GAGVSQSPSNKVTEKGKDVELRCDPISGHTALYWYRQSLGQGLEFLIYFQGNSAPDKSGLPSDRFSAERTGGSVSTLTIQRTQQEDSAVYLCASSQGQIQETQYFGPGTRLLVL.

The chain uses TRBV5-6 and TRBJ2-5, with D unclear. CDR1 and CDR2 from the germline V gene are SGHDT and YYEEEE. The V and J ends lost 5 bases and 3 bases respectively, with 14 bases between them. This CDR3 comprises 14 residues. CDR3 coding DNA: TGTGCCAGCAGGGATAGGATAGAAAAAGAGACCCAGTACTTC. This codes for CASRDRIEKETQYF. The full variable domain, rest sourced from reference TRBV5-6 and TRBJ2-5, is DAGVTQSPTHLIKTRGQQVTLRCSPKSGHDTVSWYQQALGQGPQFIFQYYEEEERQRGNFPDRFSGHQFPNYSSELNVNALLLGDSALYLCASRDRIEKETQYFGPGTRLLVL.

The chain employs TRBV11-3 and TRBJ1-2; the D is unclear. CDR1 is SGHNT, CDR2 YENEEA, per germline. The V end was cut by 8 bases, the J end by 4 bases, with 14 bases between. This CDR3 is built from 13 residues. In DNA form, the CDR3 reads TGTGCCAGCTCGTTCGGGATGGTCTATGGCTACACCTTC. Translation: CASSFGMVYGYTF.

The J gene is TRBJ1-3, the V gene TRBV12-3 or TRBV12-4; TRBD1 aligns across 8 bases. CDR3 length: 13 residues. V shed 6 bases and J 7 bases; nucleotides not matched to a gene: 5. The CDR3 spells CASRVQGANTIYF. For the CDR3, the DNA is TGTGCCAGCAGGGTGCAGGGGGCTAACACCATATATTTT.

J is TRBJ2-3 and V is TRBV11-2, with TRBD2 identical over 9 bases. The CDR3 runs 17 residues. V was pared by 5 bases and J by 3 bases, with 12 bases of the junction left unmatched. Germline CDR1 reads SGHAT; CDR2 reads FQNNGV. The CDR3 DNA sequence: TGTGCCAGCAGCCTTCCCCGTCTAGCGGGGCGGACAGATACGCAGTATTTT. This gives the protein CASSLPRLAGRTDTQYF.

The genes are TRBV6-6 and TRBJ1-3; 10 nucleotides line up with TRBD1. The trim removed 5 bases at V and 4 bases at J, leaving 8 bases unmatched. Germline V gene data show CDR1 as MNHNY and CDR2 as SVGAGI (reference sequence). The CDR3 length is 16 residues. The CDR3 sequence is CASSGRQGAEGNTIYF. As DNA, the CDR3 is TGTGCCAGCAGTGGCCGACAGGGGGCCGAAGGAAACACCATATATTTT.

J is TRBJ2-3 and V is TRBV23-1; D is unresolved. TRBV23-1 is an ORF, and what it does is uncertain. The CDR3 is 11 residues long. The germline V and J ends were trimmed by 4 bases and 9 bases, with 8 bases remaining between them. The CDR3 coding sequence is TGCGCCAGCAGTCCGAGAGCGACGCAGTATTTT. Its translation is CASSPRATQYF.

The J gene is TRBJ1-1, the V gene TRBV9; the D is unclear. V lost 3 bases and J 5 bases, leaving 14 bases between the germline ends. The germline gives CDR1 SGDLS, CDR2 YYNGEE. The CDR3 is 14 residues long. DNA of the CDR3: TGTGCCAGCAGCGCCACCGGGTTGGGAACTGAAGCTTTCTTT. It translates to CASSATGLGTEAFF. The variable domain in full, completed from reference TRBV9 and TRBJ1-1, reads DSGVTQTPKHLITATGQRVTLRCSPRSGDLSVYWYQQSLDQGLQFLIQYYNGEERAKGNILERFSAQQFPDLHSELNLSSLELGDSALYFCASSATGLGTEAFFGQGTRLTVV.

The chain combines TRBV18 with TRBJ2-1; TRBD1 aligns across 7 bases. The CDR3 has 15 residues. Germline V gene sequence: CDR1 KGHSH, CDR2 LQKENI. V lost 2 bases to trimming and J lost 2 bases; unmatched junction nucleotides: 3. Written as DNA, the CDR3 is TGTGCCAGCTCACCAGAGGGGGCTGCCTACAATGAGCAGTTCTTC. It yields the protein CASSPEGAAYNEQFF.